The 26 T cell receptor beta chains reported below all come from one sample, sequenced in a study of T cell repertoires in ileal Crohn's disease (dated by TCRdb to about 2019). Libraries were made using the immunoSEQ multiplex PCR assay. TCRdb mirrors the immuneACCESS table, restricted to in-frame sequences. Some clones are absent from its copies; in checked studies, under half trace to an unresolved V gene, and the reason for the others is unknown. This sample gives 10,000 to 15,000 clones in total; around 80% of them show up just once. The ten top clones hold 15% to 20% of the sample. Interpreted using the paper, the time point label stands for: neoterminal ileum biopsy at postoperative endoscopy, about 6 months after surgery. The sequencing input was ileal tissue. The receptors stem from an adult with Crohn's disease.

V and J are TRBV2 and TRBJ1-1, with TRBD1 matching 9 bases. This CDR3 has 17 residues. Unmatched junction bases numbered 13, after V lost 6 bases and J lost 2 bases. The germline V gene has CDR1 SNHLY and CDR2 FYNNEI. The DNA for the CDR3 is TGTGCCAGCAGCGGGGACAGGGAGGTCGGTAGAAACACTGAAGCTTTCTTT. Residues: CASSGDREVGRNTEAFF.

The chain joins TRBV7-9 to TRBJ1-2; a possible D gene is TRBD1 (6 bases). The CDR3 consists of 13 residues. Germline values: CDR1 SEHNR, CDR2 FQNEAQ (reference sequence). V was shortened by 11 bases and J by 4 bases, with 17 bases between the two germline ends. The CDR3 DNA is TGTGCCTCTCAGCTTCAGGGGACCTATGGCTACACCTTC. This encodes CASQLQGTYGYTF.

V is TRBV5-1 and J is TRBJ1-6, with 8 bases aligning to TRBD1. The CDR3 contains 16 residues. Germline CDR1 is SGHRS and CDR2 is YFSETQ. V shed 5 bases, J shed 0 bases, and the junction held 4 bases outside the gene matches. The CDR3 sequence is CASSRQGSSYNSPLHF. The CDR3 DNA follows: TGCGCCAGCAGTCGACAGGGGAGCTCCTATAATTCACCCCTCCACTTT. Using reference TRBV5-1 and TRBJ1-6 for the parts outside the CDR3, the full variable domain is KAGVTQTPRYLIKTRGQQVTLSCSPISGHRSVSWYQQTPGQGLQFLFEYFSETQRNKGNFPGRFSGRQFSNSRSEMNVSTLELGDSALYLCASSRQGSSYNSPLHFGNGTRLTVT.

The J gene is TRBJ1-2, the V gene TRBV28; the D gene is possibly TRBD1 (5 bases). The germline V gene has CDR1 MDHEN and CDR2 SYDVKM. The CDR3 has 11 amino acids. The germline V and J ends were trimmed by 7 bases and 14 bases, with 17 bases remaining between them. The CDR3 protein is CASNSDTIRTF. The CDR3 nucleotides read TGTGCCAGCAACTCGGACACCATTCGGACCTTC.

This chain links TRBV9 with TRBJ2-5, with D perhaps matching TRBD1 (8 bases). Germline values: CDR1 SGDLS, CDR2 YYNGEE. There are 16 residues in the CDR3. Trimming cost V 2 bases and J 2 bases, with 16 bases left between them. This chain's CDR3 is CASSVAQGGDQETQYF. Written as DNA, the CDR3 is TGTGCCAGCAGCGTCGCACAGGGGGGGGATCAAGAGACCCAGTACTTC.

The rearrangement uses TRBV9 and TRBJ1-2; unclear D gene. The CDR3 runs 16 residues. Germline CDR1 and CDR2: SGDLS and YYNGEE. The ends were cut back, 4 bases at V and 6 bases at J, with 22 bases in the middle. Here the CDR3 reads CASSSDPTAGLDGYTF. CDR3 bases: TGTGCCAGCAGCTCTGACCCGACGGCCGGACTAGATGGCTACACCTTC. The full variable domain, with the rest looked up from reference TRBV9 and TRBJ1-2, is DSGVTQTPKHLITATGQRVTLRCSPRSGDLSVYWYQQSLDQGLQFLIQYYNGEERAKGNILERFSAQQFPDLHSELNLSSLELGDSALYFCASSSDPTAGLDGYTFGSGTRLTVV.

The rearrangement links TRBV7-9 to TRBJ1-5, with 10 bases that match TRBD1. Per germline, CDR1 SEHNR and CDR2 FQNEAQ (reference sequence). V was pared by 2 bases and J by 7 bases, with 2 bases of the junction left unmatched. This CDR3 has 14 residues. Written as DNA, the CDR3 is TGTGCCAGCAGCTTACCGGGACAGGGGCAGCCCCAGCATTTT. It is translated as CASSLPGQGQPQHF.

CDR3 sequence reads: CATARQGNTGELFF. The DNA of the CDR3 is TGTGCCACCGCCCGCCAGGGAAACACCGGGGAGCTGTTTTTT. V is TRBV5-6 and J is TRBJ2-2, with D perhaps matching TRBD1 (5 bases). This CDR3 contains 14 residues. Germline V gene sequence: CDR1 SGHDT, CDR2 YYEEEE. V was shortened by 9 bases and J by 2 bases, with 14 bases between the two germline ends.

The chain has TRBV28 and TRBJ1-5; TRBD1 matches 7 bases. Unmatched junction bases numbered 3, after V lost 4 bases and J lost 0 bases. Germline CDR1 MDHEN, CDR2 SYDVKM. This CDR3 is built from 15 residues. The CDR3 region has the DNA TGTGCCAGCAGTTCAACAGGGGTTAGCAATCAGCCCCAGCATTTT. Protein sequence: CASSSTGVSNQPQHF.

The V call is TRBV6-5, the J call TRBJ2-5; the match to TRBD1 covers 7 bases. Germline CDR1 is MNHEY and CDR2 is SVGAGI. V shed 8 bases and J 0 bases; nucleotides not matched to a gene: 6. This CDR3 spans 14 amino acids. The CDR3 protein is CASRTGLYQETQYF. CDR3 in DNA: TGTGCCAGCCGGACAGGTTTATACCAAGAGACCCAGTACTTC.

The V call is TRBV5-4, the J call TRBJ2-5; D may be TRBD1 (5 bases). This CDR3 comprises 13 residues. Trimming shortened V by 2 bases and J by 4 bases, and 9 bases separated the two germline ends. Germline CDR1 is SGHNT and CDR2 is YYREEE (reference sequence). The CDR3 region is CASSLLGRETQYF. The CDR3 bases are TGTGCCAGCAGCTTATTGGGGCGAGAGACCCAGTACTTC.

A remark on this clone: A far larger clone is a single base away, which makes a read error likely. This chain connects TRBV7-7 to TRBJ1-2, with 7 positions matching TRBD1. CDR1 SSHAT and CDR2 FNYEAQ come from the germline V gene (reference sequence). The CDR3 spans 18 residues. The CDR3: CASSLGRNRGVRYYGYTF. The DNA for the CDR3 is TGTGCTAGCAGCTTAGGACGGAACAGGGGAGTTAGGTACTATGGCTACACCTTC.

The chain is built from TRBV19 and TRBJ2-7; TRBD2 might be the D (6 bases). This CDR3 is 18 amino acids long. Germline-derived CDR1 and CDR2 are LNHDA and SQIVND (reference sequence). Trimming took 9 bases from V and 3 from J, leaving 30 bases between them. The CDR3 spells CASSPFAGPRVSGYEQYF. CDR3 in DNA: TGTGCCAGCTCCCCCTTCGCGGGACCGCGTGTATCGGGCTACGAGCAGTACTTC.

This chain links TRBV11-2 with TRBJ1-5; D not certain. Germline loops: CDR1 SGHAT, CDR2 FQNNGV. The V gene lost 4 bases and the J gene lost 2 bases, with 6 bases spanning the gap. The CDR3 sequence is 13 residues long. The CDR3 loop reads CASSYQGNQPQHF. The CDR3 DNA is TGTGCCAGCAGCTATCAGGGCAATCAGCCCCAGCATTTT.

The chain links TRBV5-4 to TRBJ2-5, with 7 bases that match TRBD2. The CDR3 is 14 residues long. Trimming removed 4 bases from V and 4 bases from J; junction bases left unmatched: 7. Germline assignment: CDR1 SGHNT and CDR2 YYREEE (reference sequence). The CDR3 loop reads CASSASREGETQYF. In nucleotides, the CDR3 is TGTGCCAGCAGCGCGAGCAGGGAGGGAGAGACCCAGTACTTC.

The chain joins TRBV6-1 to TRBJ2-7; D gene ambiguous. CDR3 length: 14 residues. In germline, CDR1 is MNHNS, CDR2 SASEGT. The V end was cut by 7 bases, the J end by 5 bases, with 18 bases between. The CDR3 nucleotides read TGTGCCAGCACTGCCATCGCGTCCCGGGACGAGCAGTACTTC. The encoded protein is CASTAIASRDEQYF.

A remark on this clone: The sample carries other DNA sequences with the same CDR3. This chain uses TRBV11-2 with TRBJ1-2, with TRBD1 matching over 8 bases. In germline, CDR1 is SGHAT, CDR2 FQNNGV. V shed 3 bases and J 3 bases; nucleotides not matched to a gene: 6. The CDR3 has 15 amino acids. This CDR3 is CASSLWAGQDYGYTF. The DNA of the CDR3 is TGTGCCAGCAGCTTGTGGGCGGGACAGGACTATGGCTACACCTTC.

The rearrangement links TRBV7-2 to TRBJ1-5; 8 nucleotides match TRBD1. The ends lost 0 bases at V and 1 base at J; junction bases unmatched: 20. Germline V gene data show CDR1 as SGHTA and CDR2 as FQGNSA. The CDR3 runs to 22 residues. The CDR3 reads CASSLAVDFGTGSLGSNQPQHF. The CDR3 DNA sequence: TGTGCCAGCAGCTTAGCAGTTGACTTCGGGACAGGTTCTCTGGGCAGCAATCAGCCCCAGCATTTT.

J is TRBJ2-3 and V is TRBV29-1; D is perhaps TRBD1 (5 bases). The V end was cut by 4 bases, the J end by 1 base, with 9 bases between. The CDR3 loop spans 13 amino acids. Germline V CDR1 and CDR2: SQVTM, ANQGSEA. Here the CDR3 reads CSVATGGTDTQYF. Here the CDR3 DNA reads TGCAGCGTTGCTACAGGAGGCACAGATACGCAGTATTTT.

J is TRBJ2-5 and V is TRBV29-1; TRBD2 might be the D (5 bases). The end of the DNA is better explained by TRBJ2-7, so the J call may be wrong. The CDR3 runs to 14 residues. The V gene's germline CDR1 is SQVTM and CDR2 ANQGSEA. The CDR3, as DNA: TGCAGCGGGAAAACGGGGTTTCCCCCCTACGAGCAGTACTTC. This gives the protein CSGKTGFPPYEQYF.

The chain couples TRBV19 to TRBJ2-2, with D perhaps matching TRBD1 (7 bases). V gave up 6 bases and J gave up 10 bases, with 30 bases separating them. This CDR3 has 18 amino acids. Germline V gene sequence: CDR1 LNHDA, CDR2 SQIVND (reference sequence). The chain's CDR3 is CASSRQGRGGGRDVELFF. The CDR3 DNA reads TGTGCCAGTAGCCGACAGGGAAGGGGAGGAGGGCGAGATGTGGAGCTGTTTTTT.

This clone has more than one count but fewer than ten. The V call is TRBV28, the J call TRBJ1-5; unclear D gene. Trimming removed 0 bases from V and 6 bases from J, with 12 bases in between. The CDR3 runs to 15 residues. In germline, CDR1 is MDHEN, CDR2 SYDVKM. The CDR3 sequence is CASSLWGDMTQPQHF. CDR3 sequence (DNA): TGTGCCAGCAGTTTATGGGGTGACATGACTCAGCCCCAGCATTTT.

This clone was recorded a few times. The rearrangement joins TRBV5-1 to TRBJ2-5, with 13 bases matching TRBD2. CDR1 is SGHRS and CDR2 is YFSETQ in the germline V gene. V was pared by 10 bases and J by 7 bases, with 10 bases of the junction left unmatched. This CDR3 contains 14 residues. Written as DNA, the CDR3 is TGCGCCTCCTGGGGGACTAGCGGGACTGGGACCCAGTACTTC. It translates to CASWGTSGTGTQYF. The variable domain in full, with the rest retrieved from reference TRBV5-1 and TRBJ2-5, is KAGVTQTPRYLIKTRGQQVTLSCSPISGHRSVSWYQQTPGQGLQFLFEYFSETQRNKGNFPGRFSGRQFSNSRSEMNVSTLELGDSALYLCASWGTSGTGTQYFGPGTRLLVL.

This sequence joins TRBV4-3 and TRBJ2-1; D might be TRBD2 (6 bases). CDR1 is LGHNA and CDR2 is YSLEER in the germline V gene. The length of the CDR3 is 13 residues. V shed 3 bases and J shed 7 bases, with 10 bases lying between them. This chain's CDR3 is CASSHSGQNEQFF. For the CDR3, the DNA is TGCGCCAGCAGCCATAGCGGCCAGAATGAGCAGTTCTTC.

This clone was seen once. This chain links TRBV19 with TRBJ2-4; D gene unclear. Trimming stripped 5 bases from V and 4 bases from J, with 6 bases between. This CDR3 comprises 12 residues. Germline loops: CDR1 LNHDA, CDR2 SQIVND (reference sequence). The chain's CDR3 is CASSEAKNIQYF. As DNA, the CDR3 is TGTGCCAGTAGTGAGGCAAAAAACATTCAGTACTTC.

This sequence joins TRBV5-4 and TRBJ2-1; D might be TRBD2 (7 bases). Per the germline V gene, CDR1 is SGHNT and CDR2 is YYREEE (reference sequence). With 0 bases removed from V and 5 bases from J, the gap between germline ends came to 12 bases. This CDR3 is 15 amino acids long. The CDR3 DNA reads as TGTGCCAGCAGCTTGGACGGGGGGCCCAACAATGAGCAGTTCTTC. Translating it yields CASSLDGGPNNEQFF.